The T cell receptor beta chain under discussion was sequenced for a study of Ad26.COV2.S vaccination and SARS-CoV-2 variants. Study information: Participants got Ad26.COV2.S intramuscularly, once or twice 56 days apart.

Clones were sequenced by immunoSEQ multiplex PCR, and TCRdb holds only the in-frame ones, with some missing. The sample lists roughly 700,000 clones, 89% occurring once. The treatment: 15 to 20 received Ad26.COV2.S at low or high dose, single or two shots; about 5 received placebo; per-sample allocation not given. Collection of the samples took place on day 63 after the first injection of vaccine or placebo. This CDR3 spans 16 amino acids. From germline, CDR1 is MNHNY and CDR2 SVGAGI (reference sequence). With 6 bases clipped from V and 5 bases from J, the junction kept 8 bases outside the gene matches.

This specimen consisted of peripheral blood, obtained in a trial of Ad26.COV2.S vaccine versus placebo. The chain employs TRBV6-6 and TRBJ1-6, with 9 bases lining up with TRBD1. This TCR was recovered from a person between 18 and 59 years old who received the Ad26.COV2.S COVID-19 vaccine or a placebo. CDR3 sequence reads: CASSNTGGTNNSPLHF. CDR3 in DNA: TGTGCCAGCAGCAATACAGGGGGCACGAATAATTCACCCCTCCACTTT.